Below are 21 T cell receptor beta chains sequenced from a single sample in a study of molecular identifiers for immune sequencing clone quantification. TCRdb reanalysed the PCR reads using MiXCR and keeps one entry per CDR3 protein. The top ten clones hold approximately 0.85% of a sample with fewer than 350,000 distinct CDR3 sequences, 20% to 25% of them seen once. Specimen: naive CD8+ T cells from blood, with Jurkat cell RNA spiked in. Subset indicated: FACS-sorted CD8+CD4-CCR7+CD45RA+ naive T cells. These receptor sequences come from a human donor in good health. Some libraries in this study had Jurkat cell RNA spiked in.

This clonotype was counted many times. V usage is TRBV6-5 and J usage is TRBJ1-1; 7 bases are shared with TRBD1. The CDR3 totals 14 residues. The germline CDR1 and CDR2 sequences are MNHEY and SVGAGI. V shed 4 bases, J shed 7 bases, and the junction held 9 bases outside the gene matches. Written as DNA, the CDR3 is TGTGCCAGCAGTTTATCCCGTGGGACAGATGAAGCTTTCTTT. It translates to CASSLSRGTDEAFF.

This clonotype was found many times. The chain couples TRBV6-6 to TRBJ1-1; no clear D. This CDR3 is 17 amino acids long. Germline CDR1 reads MNHNY; CDR2 reads SVGAGI (reference sequence). With 2 bases removed from V and 0 bases from J, the gap between germline ends came to 16 bases. CDR3 DNA: TGTGCCAGCAGTTACGCGGAGTCCCCGTTCATGAACACTGAAGCTTTCTTT. Protein product: CASSYAESPFMNTEAFF.

Concerning this clonotype itself: It may be a read error: a sequence one base away is much more abundant. The chain has TRBV5-1 and TRBJ2-3; no reliable D call. Between the trimmed V and J ends, which lost 0 bases and 2 bases, there was a span of 7 bases. The CDR3 sequence is 14 residues long. Germline V gives CDR1 SGHRS, CDR2 YFSETQ. The CDR3 sequence is CASSLEFTTDTQYF. CDR3 in DNA: TGCGCCAGCAGCTTGGAATTTACCACAGATACGCAGTATTTT. The full variable domain, completed using reference TRBV5-1 and TRBJ2-3, is KAGVTQTPRYLIKTRGQQVTLSCSPISGHRSVSWYQQTPGQGLQFLFEYFSETQRNKGNFPGRFSGRQFSNSRSEMNVSTLELGDSALYLCASSLEFTTDTQYFGPGTRLTVL.

The genes are TRBV18 and TRBJ1-5, with D hard to call. This CDR3 spans 15 amino acids. CDR1 and CDR2 (germline): KGHSH, LQKENI. V gave up 3 bases and J gave up 5 bases, with 14 bases separating them. The CDR3 protein is CASSPPGHLHQPQHF. Written as DNA, the CDR3 is TGTGCCAGCTCACCCCCGGGCCACCTCCATCAGCCCCAGCATTTT.

About this clonotype itself: One junction end does not reproduce the germline sequence, and a read error may be involved. The chain recombines TRBV5-4 with TRBJ2-1, with 8 bases aligning to TRBD1. CDR1 is SGHNT, CDR2 YYREEE, per germline (reference sequence). The CDR3 spans 14 residues. The CDR3 loop is CASSSDRGIDERFF. The DNA of the CDR3 is TGTGCCAGCAGCTCCGACAGGGGTATCGATGAGCGGTTCTTC.

About this clonotype: Here the CDR3 omits its conserved ending phenylalanine or tryptophan, so a read error is the likely source. The rearrangement links TRBV7-9 to TRBJ2-7; D may be TRBD2 (5 bases). V was clipped by 3 bases and J by 4 bases, with 13 bases between them. The CDR3 extends over 14 amino acids. The germline V gene encodes CDR1 SEHNR and CDR2 FQNEAQ (reference sequence). CDR3 sequence: CASSLSSERYEQYL. The CDR3 DNA reads TGTGCCAGCAGCTTGTCGAGTGAGCGGTACGAGCAGTACCTC.

In this sample, this clonotype turned up many times. The chain has TRBV28 and TRBJ1-5; no definite D call. The CDR3 loop spans 14 amino acids. Trimming removed 6 bases at V and 2 bases at J, with 11 bases between. Germline V gene data show CDR1 as MDHEN and CDR2 as SYDVKM. CDR3 region: CASRRTVGNQPQHF. The DNA of the CDR3 is TGTGCCAGCAGACGTACCGTGGGCAATCAGCCCCAGCATTTT. Together with reference TRBV28 and TRBJ1-5, the CDR3 gives the full variable domain: DVKVTQSSRYLVKRTGEKVFLECVQDMDHENMFWYRQDPGLGLRLIYFSYDVKMKEKGDIPEGYSVSREKKERFSLILESASTNQTSMYLCASRRTVGNQPQHFGDGTRLSIL.

The chain recombines TRBV7-9 with TRBJ1-1; 8 bases are shared with TRBD1. The CDR3 length is 14 residues. The germline CDR1 and CDR2 sequences are SEHNR and FQNEAQ (reference sequence). Germline trimming cut 2 bases from V and 3 bases from J; bases unmatched to any gene: 2. In nucleotides, the CDR3 is TGTGCCAGCAGCTTAATGGGACAGGACACTGAAGCTTTCTTT. This translates into CASSLMGQDTEAFF.

This clonotype was picked up one time. The J gene is TRBJ2-1, the V gene TRBV27; D ambiguous. Per the germline V gene, CDR1 is MNHEY and CDR2 is SMNVEV (reference sequence). CDR3 size: 12 residues. With 6 bases removed from V and 4 bases from J, the gap between germline ends came to 7 bases. The CDR3 protein is CASRTVYNEQFF. CDR3 nucleotides: TGTGCCAGCAGGACTGTGTACAATGAGCAGTTCTTC.

As to this clonotype: Just one base apart from a much larger clone, this may be a read error. Here the CDR3 DNA reads TGTGTCAGCAGCCCTGGGGCTTATGAGCAGTTCTTC. This encodes CVSSPGAYEQFF. V and J are TRBV9 and TRBJ2-1; weak D call: TRBD1 (5 bases). The CDR3 covers 12 residues. The germline V gene encodes CDR1 SGDLS and CDR2 YYNGEE. The whole variable domain, filled in from reference TRBV9 and TRBJ2-1, reads DSGVTQTPKHLITATGQRVTLRCSPRSGDLSVYWYQQSLDQGLQFLIQYYNGEERAKGNILERFSAQQFPDLHSELNLSSLELGDSALYFCVSSPGAYEQFFGPGTRLTVL.

This clonotype has ten or more counts. The gene calls are TRBV7-2 and TRBJ2-1, with TRBD2 matching 12 bases. Germline CDR1 SGHTA, CDR2 FQGNSA. The CDR3 contains 15 residues. The trim removed 1 base at V and 9 bases at J, leaving 4 bases unmatched. CDR3 DNA sequence: TGTGCCAGCAGCTTAGGACTAGCGGGAGCTACTGAGCAGTTCTTC. Protein: CASSLGLAGATEQFF. Based on the CDR3 plus reference TRBV7-2 and TRBJ2-1, the full variable domain is GAGVSQSPSNKVTEKGKDVELRCDPISGHTALYWYRQSLGQGLEFLIYFQGNSAPDKSGLPSDRFSAERTGGSVSTLTIQRTQQEDSAVYLCASSLGLAGATEQFFGPGTRLTVL.

There are many counts of this clonotype. V and J are TRBV2 and TRBJ2-2; 8 bases match TRBD2. J lost 0 bases, V lost 2 bases, and 2 bases had no gene match. The CDR3 is made up of 16 amino acids. Per the germline V gene, CDR1 is SNHLY and CDR2 is FYNNEI. CDR3 loop: CASSERSGANTGELFF. CDR3 DNA sequence: TGTGCCAGCAGTGAACGTAGCGGGGCGAACACCGGGGAGCTGTTTTTT.

Points on this clonotype: A much larger clone differs by one base, so this may be a read error. The chain carries TRBV2 and TRBJ1-1; D is ambiguous. Germline lookup yields CDR1 SNHLY and CDR2 FYNNEI. The V end lost 7 bases, the J end lost 4 bases, and 10 bases lay between the germline ends. CDR3 length: 12 amino acids. The CDR3 DNA reads TGTGCCAGCATGGCGGGTCGCACTGAAGCTTTCTTT. Translation: CASMAGRTEAFF.

Remarks on this clonotype: A much larger clone sits a single nucleotide away, making a read error possible. The V gene is TRBV7-3, the J gene TRBJ2-1; D is unresolved. The CDR3 spans 12 residues. Germline V gene data show CDR1 as SGHTA and CDR2 as FQGTGA. The CDR3 loop is CANSPGQGFKFF. The CDR3 DNA reads TGTGCCAACAGCCCCGGCCAAGGGTTTAAGTTCTTC.

This clonotype occurred many times. The rearrangement joins TRBV7-6 to TRBJ2-2; the D is unclear. Trimming left V 3 bases short and J 1 base short, with 12 bases between. Germline V gene lookup returns CDR1 SGHVS and CDR2 FNYEAQ. CDR3 size: 16 residues. The CDR3, as DNA: TGTGCCAGCAGCTTTGTTGGTGCCGGGAACACCGGGGAGCTGTTTTTT. Translating it yields CASSFVGAGNTGELFF. Full variable domain (remainder filled in from reference TRBV7-6 and TRBJ2-2): GAGVSQSPRYKVTKRGQDVALRCDPISGHVSLYWYRQALGQGPEFLTYFNYEAQQDKSGLPNDRFSAERPEGSISTLTIQRTEQRDSAMYRCASSFVGAGNTGELFFGEGSRLTVL.

This chain uses TRBV4-3 with TRBJ2-7; D assignment may be TRBD1 or TRBD2 (5 bases each). The CDR3 runs to 14 residues. V lost 3 bases to trimming and J lost 7 bases, with 16 bases between them. Looked up from germline, CDR1 is LGHNA and CDR2 is YSLEER. CDR3 DNA: TGCGCCAGCAGCCACGGGGTAGGGGCGGCTGAGCAGTACTTC. It specifies CASSHGVGAAEQYF.

This clonotype was observed many times. The rearrangement joins TRBV7-9 to TRBJ1-1, with D unclear. Germline V gives CDR1 SEHNR, CDR2 FQNEAQ (reference sequence). The CDR3 is 15 residues long. The germline V and J ends were trimmed by 4 bases and 4 bases, with 16 bases remaining between them. The CDR3 reads CASSSLFGLGTEAFF. CDR3 nucleotide sequence: TGTGCCAGCAGCTCTTTGTTTGGGTTGGGCACTGAAGCTTTCTTT.

This clonotype was seen many times. The rearrangement links TRBV28 to TRBJ2-3; 8 bases are shared with TRBD2. Trimming cost V 5 bases and J 4 bases; bases outside gene matches: 5. The CDR3 spans 14 residues. From germline, CDR1 is MDHEN and CDR2 SYDVKM. Here the CDR3 reads CASSTLAGSDTQYF. The CDR3 coding sequence is TGTGCCAGCAGTACCCTAGCGGGTTCAGATACGCAGTATTTT.

The chain employs TRBV6-2 or TRBV6-3 and TRBJ2-7; no definite D call. Per the germline V gene, CDR1 is MNHEY and CDR2 is SVGEGT. V lost 1 base and J 4 bases, leaving 14 bases between the germline ends. There are 15 residues in the CDR3. The CDR3 nucleotides read TGTGCCAGCAGTTACTATTACCAACCACCGTACGAGCAGTACTTC. Its protein product is CASSYYYQPPYEQYF.

This clonotype was found a few times. The chain uses TRBV27 and TRBJ2-7; 12 positions match TRBD1. Losses at the gene ends were 5 bases for V and 3 bases for J; bases not matched to a gene: 5. Germline V gives CDR1 MNHEY, CDR2 SMNVEV (reference sequence). The CDR3 is 15 residues long. CDR3 coding DNA: TGTGCCAGCAGTGCAGGGACAGGGGGCATCTACGAGCAGTACTTC. Protein product: CASSAGTGGIYEQYF.

In this sample, this clonotype turned up many times. The J gene is TRBJ1-1, the V gene TRBV7-9; no clear D gene. Germline loops: CDR1 SEHNR, CDR2 FQNEAQ (reference sequence). Trimming took off 4 bases at V and 5 bases at J, with 17 bases between the two ends. CDR3 size: 15 residues. The CDR3 DNA follows: TGTGCCAGCAGCTCCGGGTCGGCAAGTGTGACTGAAGCTTTCTTT. Protein sequence: CASSSGSASVTEAFF.